The 25 T cell receptor beta chains in this list originate from one sample, sequenced in a study of T cells in Graves' hyperthyroidism and ophthalmopathy. RNA transcripts gave rise to amplified TCR beta CDR3 regions. The HTBI primer set drove a first-round RT-PCR of the TCR CDR3. From the multiplex PCR reads, TCRdb called clonotypes with MiXCR, one entry per CDR3 protein. The profile shows around 600,000 distinct CDR3 sequences, over 40% of them singletons. Sequenced material: peripheral blood or thyroid tissue (not recorded which). Receptors were obtained from an adult man with Graves' disease, either hyperthyroidism or ophthalmopathy (not recorded which).

This chain connects TRBV6-6 to TRBJ2-7; D may correspond to TRBD1 or TRBD2 (5 bases each). V gave up 5 bases and J gave up 3 bases, with 11 bases separating them. The length of the CDR3 is 13 residues. Germline CDR1 is MNHNY and CDR2 is SVGAGI (reference sequence). CDR3 nucleotides: TGTGCCAGCAGTGAAGGGGACGGCTACGAGCAGTACTTC. Translated: CASSEGDGYEQYF.

This chain links TRBV7-2 with TRBJ2-7; no clear D gene. Trimming took 1 base from V and 5 from J, leaving 6 bases between them. CDR1 and CDR2 (germline): SGHTA, FQGNSA. The CDR3 contains 12 residues. CDR3 in amino acids: CASSLGQDEQYF. CDR3 in DNA: TGTGCCAGCAGCTTAGGCCAGGACGAGCAGTACTTC.

V usage is TRBV27 and J usage is TRBJ1-3, with no clear D. Germline CDR1 and CDR2: MNHEY and SMNVEV (reference sequence). The CDR3 has 15 residues. Trimming cost V 1 base and J 0 bases, with 7 bases left between them. CDR3 amino acids: CASSLFSVSGNTIYF. CDR3 sequence (DNA): TGTGCCAGCAGTTTATTTTCAGTCTCTGGAAACACCATATATTTT.

The chain combines TRBV25-1 with TRBJ2-3; D is uncertain. The V gene's germline CDR1 is MGHDK and CDR2 SYGVNS. The CDR3 consists of 13 residues. V gave up 6 bases and J gave up 3 bases, with 10 bases separating them. Here the CDR3 reads CASSALRTDTQYF. In DNA form, the CDR3 reads TGTGCCAGCAGCGCCCTACGAACAGATACGCAGTATTTT.

This clonotype has a handful of counts. The chain uses TRBV7-9 and TRBJ1-2; possible D gene TRBD1, 5 bases. The germline V and J ends were trimmed by 7 bases and 5 bases, with 17 bases remaining between them. The CDR3 loop spans 14 amino acids. Germline lookup yields CDR1 SEHNR and CDR2 FQNEAQ (reference sequence). The CDR3 region is CASTPSQGGYGYTF. The CDR3 DNA reads as TGTGCCAGCACCCCCTCTCAGGGTGGTTATGGCTACACCTTC.

Comments on this clonotype: The germline gene is not matched at one end of the junction; a read error may be the cause. The gene calls are TRBV6-5 and TRBJ2-7, with 7 bases fitting TRBD1. There are 14 residues in the CDR3. From germline, CDR1 is MNHEY and CDR2 SVGAGI. The CDR3: CAISYFGTVNEQYF. As DNA, the CDR3 is TGTGCCATCAGTTACTTTGGGACAGTAAACGAGCAGTACTTC.

This clonotype was observed many times. At one end the junction does not follow the germline gene, possibly because of a read error. The V call is TRBV29-1, the J call TRBJ1-4, with 7 nucleotides matching TRBD1. Germline V CDR1 and CDR2: SQVTM, ANQGSEA. The CDR3 totals 11 residues. This chain's CDR3 is CSGWTGQGGLF. The CDR3 nucleotides are TGCAGCGGGTGGACGGGGCAGGGGGGTTTGTTT.

This chain uses TRBV15 with TRBJ1-2; 7 positions agree with TRBD1. The V gene's germline CDR1 is LNHNV and CDR2 YYDKDF (reference sequence). The CDR3 sequence is 12 residues long. With V trimmed by 6 bases and J by 8 bases, 6 bases remained unmatched. CDR3 sequence (DNA): TGTGCCACCAGTCCCCGGGACAGAGGCTACACCTTC. This translates into CATSPRDRGYTF.

This clonotype was found a few times. J is TRBJ1-5 and V is TRBV20-1; 7 bases are a match to TRBD1. This CDR3 comprises 13 residues. CDR1 DFQATT and CDR2 SNEGSKA come from the germline V gene (reference sequence). V shed 4 bases, J shed 3 bases, and the junction held 3 bases outside the gene matches. In DNA, the CDR3 is TGCAGTGCTACGGGACAGACCAATCAGCCCCAGCATTTT. It is translated as CSATGQTNQPQHF.

This clonotype was seen only a few times. The gene calls are TRBV9 and TRBJ1-2, with no clear D. The CDR3 is 14 residues long. V was trimmed by 0 bases and J by 4 bases, leaving 10 bases between them. Germline loops: CDR1 SGDLS, CDR2 YYNGEE. CDR3 loop: CASSVAGNGYGYTF. The CDR3 DNA reads as TGTGCCAGCAGCGTAGCAGGAAATGGCTATGGCTACACCTTC.

This clonotype was counted at least ten times. The CDR3 coding sequence is TGCAGTGCCCGCTTGACAGTCCGAGAGACCCAGTACTTC. It translates to CSARLTVRETQYF. The V and J genes are TRBV20-1 and TRBJ2-5; perhaps TRBD1 as D (5 bases). Trimming stripped 6 bases from V and 4 bases from J, with 15 bases between. Germline CDR1 DFQATT, CDR2 SNEGSKA (reference sequence). The CDR3 is made up of 13 amino acids.

This clonotype was seen at least ten times. CDR3 protein: CSVPNGSLEQYF. For the CDR3, the DNA is TGCAGCGTTCCCAACGGGAGTCTCGAGCAGTACTTC. V and J are TRBV29-1 and TRBJ2-7; D is possibly TRBD2 (6 bases). Germline CDR1 reads SQVTM; CDR2 reads ANQGSEA. Trimming took off 5 bases at V and 6 bases at J, with 14 bases between the two ends. This CDR3 spans 12 amino acids.

This sequence joins TRBV7-2 and TRBJ1-2; the D is unclear. Germline V gives CDR1 SGHTA, CDR2 FQGNSA. CDR3 length: 14 residues. V was pared by 6 bases and J by 4 bases, with 15 bases between. CDR3 DNA sequence: TGTGCCAGCAGTTTATCAGGCCGGACCTATGGCTACACCTTC. Translated: CASSLSGRTYGYTF.

The rearrangement links TRBV7-9 to TRBJ1-2; D may be TRBD1 (5 bases). Per the germline V gene, CDR1 is SEHNR and CDR2 is FQNEAQ (reference sequence). The CDR3 is 15 residues long. The ends were cut back, 5 bases at V and 8 bases at J, with 21 bases in the middle. Written as DNA, the CDR3 is TGTGCCAGCAGCCGTGCAGGGACCGGGGGAGAAGGCTACACCTTC. Translation: CASSRAGTGGEGYTF. Combining the CDR3 with reference TRBV7-9 and TRBJ1-2 gives the whole variable domain DTGVSQNPRHKITKRGQNVTFRCDPISEHNRLYWYRQTLGQGPEFLTYFQNEAQLEKSRLLSDRFSAERPKGSFSTLEIQRTEQGDSAMYLCASSRAGTGGEGYTFGSGTRLTVV.

This clonotype appeared many times. The chain is built from TRBV29-1 and TRBJ1-6; perhaps TRBD1 as D (6 bases). This CDR3 is built from 14 residues. V was clipped by 7 bases and J by 8 bases, with 18 bases between them. CDR1 is SQVTM and CDR2 is ANQGSEA in the germline V gene. CDR3 nucleotide sequence: TGCAGCGCCCGACCCGGACCAGGGGATTCACCCCTCCACTTT. The encoded protein is CSARPGPGDSPLHF.

The chain recombines TRBV7-6 with TRBJ2-2; D might be TRBD2 (7 bases). There are 16 residues in the CDR3. The V gene lost 5 bases and the J gene lost 1 base, with 14 bases spanning the gap. Germline values: CDR1 SGHVS, CDR2 FNYEAQ. The CDR3 DNA follows: TGTGCCAGCAGCCCGAGGGGGGGGTGGAACACCGGGGAGCTGTTTTTT. Protein product: CASSPRGGWNTGELFF.

This clonotype was observed at least ten times. V usage is TRBV7-8 and J usage is TRBJ1-4; D uncertain. The CDR3 is made up of 15 amino acids. V was cut by 5 bases and J by 5 bases, with 15 bases left in between. The germline CDR1 and CDR2 sequences are SGHVS and FQNEAQ. As DNA, the CDR3 is TGTGCCAGCAGCAGCCAGCCGGCCAGGAATGAAAAACTGTTTTTT. It is translated as CASSSQPARNEKLFF.

There are a few counts of this clonotype. V gene TRBV7-9 combines with J gene TRBJ2-7; 11 nucleotides match TRBD2. V dropped 5 bases and J dropped 7; count of bases not matched to a gene: 4. CDR1 is SEHNR, CDR2 FQNEAQ, per germline (reference sequence). The CDR3 length is 13 residues. CDR3 in amino acids: CASSDLAGGEQYF. The CDR3 DNA is TGTGCCAGCAGCGACCTAGCGGGGGGAGAGCAGTACTTC.

The rearrangement uses TRBV7-9 and TRBJ1-2; TRBD1 is a possible D gene (5 bases). The CDR3 length is 13 residues. Trimming removed 5 bases from V and 3 bases from J, with 10 bases in between. Germline loops: CDR1 SEHNR, CDR2 FQNEAQ (reference sequence). CDR3 sequence (DNA): TGTGCCAGCAGCACACAGGCCTACTATGGCTACACCTTC. Translating gives CASSTQAYYGYTF.

The chain carries TRBV6-1 and TRBJ1-2; D is ambiguous. Germline V gene sequence: CDR1 MNHNS, CDR2 SASEGT. This CDR3 region has 14 residues. The V end lost 5 bases, the J end lost 4 bases, and 14 bases lay between the germline ends. CDR3: CASSYLAEAYGYTF. The DNA for the CDR3 is TGTGCCAGCAGTTACCTTGCGGAGGCCTATGGCTACACCTTC.

Of note for this clonotype: This may stem from a read error, because a much larger clone lies one nucleotide away. The chain joins TRBV29-1 to TRBJ2-7, with TRBD1 identical over 7 bases. Trimming took 6 bases from V and 9 from J; bases not matched to a gene: 20. This CDR3 is 15 amino acids long. In germline, CDR1 is SQVTM, CDR2 ANQGSEA. The CDR3 reads CSVEIRGTDEDRQYF. The CDR3 nucleotides read TGCAGCGTCGAAATCAGGGGGACCGACGAGGACAGGCAGTACTTC.

This clonotype was counted between two and nine times. The chain has TRBV20-1 and TRBJ1-6, with D hard to call. Deletions cut 0 bases from V and 4 bases from J, with 16 bases between. CDR1 and CDR2 from the germline V gene are DFQATT and SNEGSKA (reference sequence). The CDR3 runs to 17 residues. DNA for the CDR3: TGCAGTGCTAGAGATCCGGGCCGAGGTCTTTATAATTCACCCCTCCACTTT. This gives the protein CSARDPGRGLYNSPLHF.

The V gene is TRBV12-3 or TRBV12-4, the J gene TRBJ1-4; maybe TRBD1 (6 bases). This CDR3 spans 14 amino acids. Trimming pared 6 bases from V and 2 bases from J, leaving 10 bases between. DNA for the CDR3: TGTGCCAGCAGGACACAGGGTACTAATGAAAAACTGTTTTTT. Its protein product is CASRTQGTNEKLFF.

This clonotype was detected only a few times. This sequence joins TRBV20-1 and TRBJ1-1; TRBD1 matches 10 bases. V shed 0 bases, J shed 6 bases, and the junction held 7 bases outside the gene matches. CDR1 is DFQATT, CDR2 SNEGSKA, per germline (reference sequence). The CDR3 spans 15 residues. Written as DNA, the CDR3 is TGCAGTGCTAGAGATGGGACAGGGGACGCTTCTGAAGCTTTCTTT. As protein: CSARDGTGDASEAFF.

J is TRBJ1-1 and V is TRBV7-2; possibly TRBD1 for D (5 bases). Trimming pared 6 bases from V and 0 bases from J, leaving 20 bases between. There are 17 residues in the CDR3. Germline CDR1 reads SGHTA; CDR2 reads FQGNSA. The CDR3 DNA reads TGTGCCAGCAGTGCTAGTCGGGGCGAGGGGATGAACACTGAAGCTTTCTTT. It codes for CASSASRGEGMNTEAFF.